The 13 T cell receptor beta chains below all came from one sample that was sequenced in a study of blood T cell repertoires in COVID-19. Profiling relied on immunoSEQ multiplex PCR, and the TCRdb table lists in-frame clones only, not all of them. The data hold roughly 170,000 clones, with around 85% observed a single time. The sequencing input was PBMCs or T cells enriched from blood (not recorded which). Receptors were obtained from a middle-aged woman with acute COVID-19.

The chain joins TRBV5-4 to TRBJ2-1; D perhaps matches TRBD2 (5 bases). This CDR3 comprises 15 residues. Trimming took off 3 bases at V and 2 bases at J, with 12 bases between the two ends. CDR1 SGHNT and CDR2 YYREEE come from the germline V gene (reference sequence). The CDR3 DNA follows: TGTGCCAGCAGCTCCCAGATGGGAGCCTACAATGAGCAGTTCTTC. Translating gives CASSSQMGAYNEQFF.

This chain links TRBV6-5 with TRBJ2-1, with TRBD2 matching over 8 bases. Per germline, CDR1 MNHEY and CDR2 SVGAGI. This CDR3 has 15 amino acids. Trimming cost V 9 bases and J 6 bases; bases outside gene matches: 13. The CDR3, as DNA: TGTGCCAGTAACTCCGGGACTAGTAGGTCCAATGAGCAGTTCTTC. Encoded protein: CASNSGTSRSNEQFF.

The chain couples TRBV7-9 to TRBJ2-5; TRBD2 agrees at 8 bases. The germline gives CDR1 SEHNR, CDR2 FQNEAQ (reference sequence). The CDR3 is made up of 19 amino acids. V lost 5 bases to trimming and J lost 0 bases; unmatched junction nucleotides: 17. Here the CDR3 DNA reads TGTGCCAGCAGCCCGCAAGGCGGCGGGAGGAGGTTGTACCAAGAGACCCAGTACTTC. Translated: CASSPQGGGRRLYQETQYF.

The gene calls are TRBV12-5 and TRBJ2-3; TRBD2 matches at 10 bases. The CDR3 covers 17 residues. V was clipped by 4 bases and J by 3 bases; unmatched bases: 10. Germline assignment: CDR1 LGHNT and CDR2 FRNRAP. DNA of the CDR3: TGTGCTAGTGGTTCCCGATCACTAGCGGGAAGGACAGATACGCAGTATTTT. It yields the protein CASGSRSLAGRTDTQYF. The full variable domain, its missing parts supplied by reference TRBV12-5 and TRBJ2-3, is DARVTQTPRHKVTEMGQEVTMRCQPILGHNTVFWYRQTMMQGLELLAYFRNRAPLDDSGMPKDRFSAEMPDATLATLKIQPSEPRDSAVYFCASGSRSLAGRTDTQYFGPGTRLTVL.

CDR3 region: CASSEGGRERINEQFF. As DNA, the CDR3 is TGTGCCAGCAGTGAAGGGGGGCGGGAGAGGATTAATGAGCAGTTCTTC. V and J are TRBV2 and TRBJ2-1; maybe TRBD2 (7 bases). Trimming took 1 base from V and 7 from J, leaving 17 bases between them. This CDR3 spans 16 amino acids. The germline gives CDR1 SNHLY, CDR2 FYNNEI. Combining the CDR3 with reference TRBV2 and TRBJ2-1 gives the whole variable domain EPEVTQTPSHQVTQMGQEVILRCVPISNHLYFYWYRQILGQKVEFLVSFYNNEISEKSEIFDDQFSVERPDGSNFTLKIRSTKLEDSAMYFCASSEGGRERINEQFFGPGTRLTVL.

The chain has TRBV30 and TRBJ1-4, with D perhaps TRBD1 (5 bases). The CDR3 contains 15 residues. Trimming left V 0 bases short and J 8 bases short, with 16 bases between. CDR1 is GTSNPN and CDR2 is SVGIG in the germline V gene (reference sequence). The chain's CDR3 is CAWSVLGGDGEKLFF. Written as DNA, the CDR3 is TGTGCCTGGAGTGTATTGGGGGGGGATGGCGAAAAACTGTTTTTT.

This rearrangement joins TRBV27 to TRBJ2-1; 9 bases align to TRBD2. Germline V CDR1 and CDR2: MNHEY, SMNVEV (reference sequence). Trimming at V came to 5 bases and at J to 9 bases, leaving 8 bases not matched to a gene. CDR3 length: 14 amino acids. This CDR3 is CASSPSGMLSEQFF. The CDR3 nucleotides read TGTGCCAGCAGTCCTAGCGGGATGTTAAGTGAGCAGTTCTTC.

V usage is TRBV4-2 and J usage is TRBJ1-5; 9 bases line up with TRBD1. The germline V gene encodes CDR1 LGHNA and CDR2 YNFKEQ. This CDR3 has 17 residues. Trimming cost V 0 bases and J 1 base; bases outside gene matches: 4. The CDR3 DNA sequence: TGTGCCAGCAGCCAAGAACAGGGGGCGCGGAGCAATCAGCCCCAGCATTTT. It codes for CASSQEQGARSNQPQHF.

The CDR3 is CASSLLGLAGGAYNEQFF. CDR3 DNA: TGTGCCAGCAGTTTATTGGGACTAGCGGGAGGCGCCTACAATGAGCAGTTCTTC. The rearrangement joins TRBV27 to TRBJ2-1; 15 bases fit TRBD2. The CDR3 consists of 18 residues. J lost 2 bases, V lost 1 base, and 3 bases had no gene match. The germline V gene encodes CDR1 MNHEY and CDR2 SMNVEV (reference sequence).

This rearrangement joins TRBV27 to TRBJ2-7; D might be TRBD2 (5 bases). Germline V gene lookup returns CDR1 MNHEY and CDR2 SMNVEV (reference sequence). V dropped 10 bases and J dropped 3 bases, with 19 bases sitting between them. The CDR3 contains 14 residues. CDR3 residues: CATQPRSEVYEQYV. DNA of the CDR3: TGTGCCACCCAACCCCGGTCGGAGGTCTACGAGCAGTACGTC.

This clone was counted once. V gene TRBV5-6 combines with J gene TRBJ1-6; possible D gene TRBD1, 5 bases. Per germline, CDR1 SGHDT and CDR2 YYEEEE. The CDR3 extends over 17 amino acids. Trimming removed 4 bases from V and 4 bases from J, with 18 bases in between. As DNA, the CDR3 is TGTGCCAGCAGCGGAGGGAACCGGGACGGATATAATTCACCCCTCCACTTT. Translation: CASSGGNRDGYNSPLHF.

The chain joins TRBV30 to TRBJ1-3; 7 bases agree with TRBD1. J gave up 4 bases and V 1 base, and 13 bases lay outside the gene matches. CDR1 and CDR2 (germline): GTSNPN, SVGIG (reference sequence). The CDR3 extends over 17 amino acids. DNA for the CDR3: TGTGCCTGGAGTGAGGGGGCCCTGGGGGCGCACGGAAACACCATATATTTT. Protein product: CAWSEGALGAHGNTIYF.

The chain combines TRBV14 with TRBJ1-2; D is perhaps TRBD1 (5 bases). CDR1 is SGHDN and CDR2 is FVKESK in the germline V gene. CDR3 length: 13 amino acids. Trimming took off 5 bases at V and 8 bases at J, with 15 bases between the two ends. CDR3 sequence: CASSYFREGGYTF. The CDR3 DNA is TGTGCCAGCAGCTACTTCAGGGAGGGGGGCTACACCTTC.